This TCR beta chain is from a study of blood T cell repertoires in COVID-19. Turning to the study itself: There were acute and convalescent COVID-19 samples, and they came from the United States, Italy and Spain. PBMCs, B-cell-depleted T cells, or T cells provided the cDNA or gDNA that made up the material.

Per the authors' pipeline: Amplification from reference gene primers served as the basis for estimated nucleated cell counts. Generated by immunoSEQ multiplex PCR, the TCRdb table keeps only in-frame clones and is missing some. Clone size and the V and J calls come from that table; the DNA yielded D and trimming. The data show 140,000 or so clones, over 60% seen once. This CDR3 spans 11 amino acids. From germline, CDR1 is LNHDA and CDR2 SQIVND (reference sequence). Trimming took 3 bases from V and 5 from J, leaving 4 bases between them. The chain combines TRBV19 with TRBJ2-5, with unresolved D. The origin of this receptor is a man in his forties or fifties with acute or convalescent COVID-19. Sequenced: peripheral blood. CDR3 sequence (DNA): TGTGCCAGTAGTATGGCCGAGACCCAGTACTTC. Translation: CASSMAETQYF.